The T cell receptor beta chain under discussion was sequenced for a study of cytomegalovirus exposure and HLA in healthy donors. Use of 60 Vbeta and 13 Jbeta primers characterized the PCR. The method was immunoSEQ multiplex PCR; TCRdb's version includes in-frame clones alone and lacks a portion of them. The sample lists under 250,000 clones, 85% occurring once. Germline lookup yields CDR1 SGHTA and CDR2 FQGNSA. The V segment lost 5 bases and the J segment 2 bases; nucleotides outside the gene matches: 7. This CDR3 region has 16 residues. The material sequenced was PBMCs. The V gene is TRBV7-2, the J gene TRBJ2-5, with 11 bases identical to TRBD2. The clonotype comes from a woman in her forties or fifties in good health and CMV-seronegative. CDR3 region: CASSPSTSGRQETQYF. The CDR3 DNA reads TGTGCCAGCAGCCCGAGTACTAGCGGGAGACAAGAGACCCAGTACTTC.